This T cell receptor (beta chain) is from a study of blood T cell repertoires in COVID-19. About the research overall: Sites across the United States, Italy and Spain contributed samples from acute and convalescent COVID-19. Sources were T cells, B-cell-depleted T cells, or PBMCs; the material itself was cDNA or gDNA.

V trimming: 3 bases; J trimming: 0 bases; junction bases outside the gene matches: 5. The CDR3 totals 16 residues. Per the germline V gene, CDR1 is MGHDK and CDR2 is SYGVNS. Study processing details: It was from reference gene primer amplification that nucleated cell counts were estimated. Profiled with immunoSEQ multiplex PCR; TCRdb holds only in-frame clones, not every one. The DNA was the basis for D and trimming; V, J and clone size are from that table. The top ten hold approximately 5.4% of the sample, which has 100,000 or so clones, roughly 92% seen once. The chain joins TRBV25-1 to TRBJ2-1, with TRBD2 matching over 7 bases. Sequenced material: peripheral blood. The TCR comes from a man between 45 and 60 years old with active COVID-19. CDR3 sequence (DNA): TGTGCCAGCAGTGACACCACGGGGGGCTCCTACAATGAGCAGTTCTTC. Protein sequence: CASSDTTGGSYNEQFF.